This T cell receptor beta chain was sequenced in a study of shared clonotypes between healthy human individuals. Overall study results and limits: Rarefaction exposed incomplete sorted-subset sequencing despite large depth. Clonotype sharing among the donors was expected to vary with sequencing depth.

Sequencing was at deep level. Profiled with immunoSEQ multiplex PCR; TCRdb holds only in-frame clones, not every one. The sample includes 2 million to 2.5 million clones, 93% of them seen just once. A split of CD4+ cells into CD45RA+ naive and CD45RA-negative memory subsets was performed. The CDR3 spans 14 residues. Per the germline V gene, CDR1 is LGHNA and CDR2 is YNFKEQ. The V end was cut by 1 base, the J end by 1 base, with 8 bases between. As to this clone: What it binds is not known. Other DNA sequences in this sample translate to the same CDR3.

Sequencing was done on a sample of naive CD4+ T cells from PBMCs. As for subset: CD45RA+ positively selected. This receptor was obtained from a man aged 18 to 30 in good health. Some clones in this sample may be carry-over from other donors' samples. The chain carries TRBV4-2 and TRBJ2-7; no firm D call. The CDR3 loop is CASSQGVGSYEQYF. The CDR3, as DNA: TGTGCCAGCAGCCAAGGGGTTGGGTCCTACGAGCAGTACTTC.